The clone carrying this T cell receptor beta chain has more than one count but fewer than ten. Antigen specificity is unknown. CDR3 length: 19 residues. Germline V gene data show CDR1 as SGHTA and CDR2 as FQGNSA. J gave up 4 bases and V 1 base, and 11 bases lay outside the gene matches. These data come from a study of cytomegalovirus exposure and HLA in healthy donors. Study-wide results and caveats: Associated with cytomegalovirus, according to the listing, were 150 to 200 TCR beta chains. Roughly uniform sequencing depth across donors was assumed, possibly incorrectly.

60 Vbeta and 13 Jbeta primers were used in PCR. Sequenced by immunoSEQ multiplex PCR; TCRdb stores in-frame clones only, minus some. The data hold some 100,000 clones, with just under 70% observed a single time. The sequencing input was PBMCs. The chain is built from TRBV7-2 and TRBJ2-2; the match to TRBD2 covers 11 bases. This receptor was identified in a woman aged 45-59 years in good health and CMV-seropositive. The CDR3 here is CASSLDWTSGPQGTGELFF. The CDR3 DNA is TGTGCCAGCAGCTTAGATTGGACTAGCGGGCCTCAGGGCACCGGGGAGCTGTTTTTT. Full variable domain (remainder filled in from reference TRBV7-2 and TRBJ2-2): GAGVSQSPSNKVTEKGKDVELRCDPISGHTALYWYRQSLGQGLEFLIYFQGNSAPDKSGLPSDRFSAERTGGSVSTLTIQRTQQEDSAVYLCASSLDWTSGPQGTGELFFGEGSRLTVL.